Here is one TCR beta chain with its context. A much larger clone sits a single nucleotide away, making a read error possible. The sample belongs to a study of glioma-infiltrating T cells. V lost 3 bases to trimming and J lost 4 bases, with 19 bases between them. The CDR3 is made up of 16 amino acids. Germline loops: CDR1 DFQATT, CDR2 SNEGSKA (reference sequence). Using RNA template, CDR3s of TCR alpha and beta were amplified with iRepertoire arm-PCR. TCRdb called the multiplex PCR reads again in MiXCR, with one record for every CDR3 protein. The data contain around 170,000 distinct CDR3 sequences, around 42% of them singletons.

The source is a human donor with low-grade glioma or glioblastoma, undergoing nonglioma brain surgery, or in good health (not recorded which). The sample taken for sequencing was glioma tissue, nonneoplastic brain tissue, or PBMCs (not recorded which). The chain combines TRBV20-1 with TRBJ2-1, with D possibly being TRBD1 or TRBD2 (5 bases each). The DNA of the CDR3 is TGCAGTGCTAGGAGTCTTCAGGGAGAGGATTACAATGAGCAGTTCTTC. Translating it yields CSARSLQGEDYNEQFF.